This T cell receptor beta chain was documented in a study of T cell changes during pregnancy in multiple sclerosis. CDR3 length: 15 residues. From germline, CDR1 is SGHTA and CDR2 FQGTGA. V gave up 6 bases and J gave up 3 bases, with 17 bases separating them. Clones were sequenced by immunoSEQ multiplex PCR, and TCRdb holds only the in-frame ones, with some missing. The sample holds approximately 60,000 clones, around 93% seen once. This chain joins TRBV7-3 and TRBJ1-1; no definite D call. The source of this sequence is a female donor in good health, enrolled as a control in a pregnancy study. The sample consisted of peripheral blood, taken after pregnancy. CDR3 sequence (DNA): TGTGCCAGCAGTGTTACCGCCGGGTCCTACACTGAAGCTTTCTTT. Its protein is CASSVTAGSYTEAFF.